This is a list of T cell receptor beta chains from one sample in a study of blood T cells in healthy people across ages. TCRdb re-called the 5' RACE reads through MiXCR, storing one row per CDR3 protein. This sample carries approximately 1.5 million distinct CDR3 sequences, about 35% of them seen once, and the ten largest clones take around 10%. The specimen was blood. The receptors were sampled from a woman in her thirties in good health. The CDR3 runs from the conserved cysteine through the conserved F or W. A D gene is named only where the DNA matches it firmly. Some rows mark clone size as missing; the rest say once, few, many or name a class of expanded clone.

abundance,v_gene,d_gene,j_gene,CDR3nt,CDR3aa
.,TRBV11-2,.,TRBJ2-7,TGTGCCAGCAGCTTAGTCCAGGGTTTCTCCTACGAGCAGTACTTC,CASSLVQGFSYEQYF
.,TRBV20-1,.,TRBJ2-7,TGCAGTGGTACCGGGACAAACTCCTACGAGCAGTACTTC,CSGTGTNSYEQYF
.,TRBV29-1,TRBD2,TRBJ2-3,TGCAGCGTTCACAACAAGCTAGCGGGAAACACAGATACGCAGTATTTT,CSVHNKLAGNTDTQYF
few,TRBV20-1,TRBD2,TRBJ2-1,TGCAGTGCTCTTAGCGGGAGAACCTACAATGAGCAGTTCTTC,CSALSGRTYNEQFF
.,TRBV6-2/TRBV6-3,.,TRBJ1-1,TGTGCCAGCAGAAGGGTAGGGAACACTGAAGCTTTCTTT,CASRRVGNTEAFF
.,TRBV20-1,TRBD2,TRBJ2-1,TGCAGTGCTAGGGGACGACTAGCGGTTAACGCAAATGAGCAGTTCTTC,CSARGRLAVNANEQFF
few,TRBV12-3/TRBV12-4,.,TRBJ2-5,TGTGCCAGCAGTTTATCCCTCAGTTCCGGCATGGCCCAGTACTTC,CASSLSLSSGMAQYF
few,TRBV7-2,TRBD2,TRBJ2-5,TGTGCCAGCAGACGCAGCGAGACTAGCGGGGATAGTGAGACCCAGTACTTC,CASRRSETSGDSETQYF
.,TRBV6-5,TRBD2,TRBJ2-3,TGTGCCAGCAGCCTCAGGGCGGGAGTGGGCACAGATACGCAGTATTTT,CASSLRAGVGTDTQYF
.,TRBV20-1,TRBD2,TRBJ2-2,TGCAGTGCTAGAGATCCCGGGAGGGGGGCCGGGGAGCTGTTTTTT,CSARDPGRGAGELFF
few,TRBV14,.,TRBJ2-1,TGTGCCAGCAGCCACGTAGAGTACTCCTACAATGAGCAGTTCTTC,CASSHVEYSYNEQFF
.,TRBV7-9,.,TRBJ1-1,TGTGCCAGCAGCTTAGACGGAGTTGAAGCTTTCTTT,CASSLDGVEAFF
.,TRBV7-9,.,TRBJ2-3,TGTGCCAGCAGCTCCGAGGGTAGCACAGATACGCAGTATTTT,CASSSEGSTDTQYF
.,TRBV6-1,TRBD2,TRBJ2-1,TGTGCCAGCAGTCCCCTAGGACTAGCGGGGGTTTCGGGGTCCCACAATGAGCAGTTCTTC,CASSPLGLAGVSGSHNEQFF
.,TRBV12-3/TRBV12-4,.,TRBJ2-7,TGTGCCAGCAGTCCCCAGGGGATTACTGACTACGAGCAGTACTTC,CASSPQGITDYEQYF
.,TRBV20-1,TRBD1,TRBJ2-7,TGCAATGCTACACAGGGGGCGGCCACCTACGAGCAGTACTTC,CNATQGAATYEQYF